These 16 T cell receptor beta chains were all obtained from the same sample, sequenced in a study of OX40 agonist ivuxolimab in advanced cancers. The table came from immunoSEQ multiplex PCR; TCRdb's copy has only in-frame clones and leaves some out. The sample includes some 150,000 clones, around 93% of them seen just once. The source material was CD4+ or CD8+ T cells sorted from blood, sampled in a trial of the OX40 agonist ivuxolimab. Receptors were obtained from an adult with an advanced solid tumor such as melanoma, head and neck, liver or kidney cancer.

This sequence joins TRBV28 and TRBJ2-3; D is uncertain. Between the trimmed V and J ends, which lost 1 base and 3 bases, there was a span of 11 bases. The length of the CDR3 is 15 residues. Germline CDR1 is MDHEN and CDR2 is SYDVKM. Here the CDR3 reads CASSLYGERTDTQYF. The CDR3 bases are TGTGCCAGCAGTTTATATGGCGAAAGGACAGATACGCAGTATTTT.

J is TRBJ1-4 and V is TRBV7-2; weak D call: TRBD1 (6 bases). The CDR3 loop spans 15 amino acids. V was cut by 5 bases and J by 7 bases, with 17 bases left in between. CDR1 and CDR2 from the germline V gene are SGHTA and FQGNSA. The CDR3 protein is CASSPGLRGGEKLFF. The CDR3 nucleotides are TGTGCCAGCAGCCCTGGCCTCCGAGGGGGTGAAAAACTGTTTTTT.

The chain recombines TRBV7-8 with TRBJ1-2; D is undetermined. The CDR3 length is 18 residues. Germline V gene lookup returns CDR1 SGHVS and CDR2 FQNEAQ. Trimming took 0 bases from V and 0 from J, leaving 17 bases between them. The CDR3 region is CASSLALGVPLSNYGYTF. The DNA for the CDR3 is TGTGCCAGCAGCTTAGCGCTTGGAGTACCACTTTCTAACTATGGCTACACCTTC.

The J gene is TRBJ2-7, the V gene TRBV6-5; 7 bases fit TRBD1. The CDR3 covers 15 residues. Germline CDR1 reads MNHEY; CDR2 reads SVGAGI. Losses at the gene ends were 2 bases for V and 2 bases for J; bases not matched to a gene: 6. The CDR3 here is CASSYLSQGAYEQYF. CDR3 in DNA: TGTGCCAGCAGTTACCTATCCCAGGGGGCCTACGAGCAGTACTTC.

This chain joins TRBV7-2 and TRBJ1-6, with TRBD1 matching over 9 bases. Germline V gives CDR1 SGHTA, CDR2 FQGNSA. V was clipped by 0 bases and J by 6 bases; unmatched bases: 6. The CDR3 extends over 17 amino acids. This CDR3 reads CASSLATGGHLNSPLHF. CDR3 DNA sequence: TGTGCCAGCAGCTTAGCGACAGGGGGGCACCTTAATTCACCCCTCCACTTT.

This clone showed up just once. The chain carries TRBV2 and TRBJ1-1; D ambiguous. The V and J ends lost 7 bases and 1 base respectively, with 7 bases between them. The CDR3 contains 12 residues. CDR1 and CDR2 (germline): SNHLY, FYNNEI. The CDR3 coding sequence is TGTGCCAGCAACCAACCGAACACTGAAGCTTTCTTT. Its protein is CASNQPNTEAFF. The full variable domain, its missing parts supplied by reference TRBV2 and TRBJ1-1, is EPEVTQTPSHQVTQMGQEVILRCVPISNHLYFYWYRQILGQKVEFLVSFYNNEISEKSEIFDDQFSVERPDGSNFTLKIRSTKLEDSAMYFCASNQPNTEAFFGQGTRLTVV.

The V gene is TRBV28, the J gene TRBJ2-2, with 9 bases aligning to TRBD2. Germline V CDR1 and CDR2: MDHEN, SYDVKM. The V segment lost 4 bases and the J segment 2 bases; nucleotides outside the gene matches: 5. The CDR3 runs 16 residues. CDR3 sequence reads: CASSYSGSGNTGELFF. The DNA of the CDR3 is TGTGCCAGCAGTTATAGCGGGAGTGGCAACACCGGGGAGCTGTTTTTT.

The chain uses TRBV4-3 and TRBJ2-7; D call uncertain. Trimming stripped 0 bases from V and 4 bases from J, with 13 bases between. There are 15 residues in the CDR3. The germline V gene has CDR1 LGHNA and CDR2 YSLEER. CDR3 nucleotides: TGCGCCAGCAGCCAAGACCGAGAAGGGTGGTACGAGCAGTACTTC. Translated: CASSQDREGWYEQYF.

This chain links TRBV28 with TRBJ2-1; D perhaps matches TRBD1 (7 bases). This CDR3 has 16 amino acids. V gave up 5 bases and J gave up 4 bases, with 18 bases separating them. From germline, CDR1 is MDHEN and CDR2 SYDVKM. CDR3 loop: CASSPVQGGTYNEQFF. DNA for the CDR3: TGTGCCAGCAGTCCCGTCCAGGGGGGAACTTACAATGAGCAGTTCTTC.

The gene calls are TRBV7-6 and TRBJ2-1; 15 nucleotides line up with TRBD2. The CDR3 has 17 amino acids. CDR1 and CDR2 (germline): SGHVS, FNYEAQ. The V and J ends lost 4 bases and 5 bases, in that order; junction bases with no gene match: 6. CDR3 in amino acids: CASSYGLAGGPHNEQFF. The CDR3 nucleotides read TGTGCCAGCAGCTACGGACTAGCGGGAGGGCCCCACAATGAGCAGTTCTTC.

V is TRBV7-2 and J is TRBJ2-3; D assignment may be TRBD1 or TRBD2 (5 bases each). The CDR3 is 15 residues long. The V gene's germline CDR1 is SGHTA and CDR2 FQGNSA. The V end lost 2 bases, the J end lost 1 base, and 10 bases lay between the germline ends. The DNA for the CDR3 is TGTGCCAGCAGCTTAATGGGACCCGGCACAGATACGCAGTATTTT. Amino acids: CASSLMGPGTDTQYF.

The chain uses TRBV4-2 and TRBJ1-2; the D is unclear. The CDR3 is made up of 13 amino acids. The germline V and J ends were trimmed by 4 bases and 3 bases, with 9 bases remaining between them. Germline V lookup: CDR1 LGHNA, CDR2 YNFKEQ. The CDR3 bases are TGTGCCAGCAGCCCAACGGACCACTATGGCTACACCTTC. Translating it yields CASSPTDHYGYTF.

V gene TRBV4-2 combines with J gene TRBJ2-1; D gene ambiguous. This CDR3 contains 12 residues. In germline, CDR1 is LGHNA, CDR2 YNFKEQ. V was clipped by 5 bases and J by 7 bases, with 9 bases between them. The CDR3 DNA reads as TGTGCCAGCAGCTATTACCGGAATGAGCAGTTCTTC. Translated: CASSYYRNEQFF.

The chain has TRBV25-1 and TRBJ1-1, with D possibly matching TRBD1 (6 bases). Trimming took off 1 base at V and 4 bases at J, with 13 bases between the two ends. The CDR3 has 15 amino acids. Germline assignment: CDR1 MGHDK and CDR2 SYGVNS. The CDR3 DNA is TGTGCCAGCAGTGAATGGGCAGGGGTGGGCACTGAAGCTTTCTTT. Its protein product is CASSEWAGVGTEAFF.

This clone was detected once. The rearrangement links TRBV14 to TRBJ2-5; 16 bases fit TRBD2. CDR3 size: 19 residues. Trimming at V came to 3 bases and at J to 5 bases, leaving 12 bases not matched to a gene. Germline assignment: CDR1 SGHDN and CDR2 FVKESK. Written as DNA, the CDR3 is TGTGCCAGCAGCCACCTACCGGGACTAGCGGGGGGGCGACGCGAGACCCAGTACTTC. Translating gives CASSHLPGLAGGRRETQYF.

The V gene is TRBV19, the J gene TRBJ1-4; D is unresolved. The germline CDR1 and CDR2 sequences are LNHDA and SQIVND (reference sequence). The CDR3 spans 13 residues. V was cut by 7 bases and J by 7 bases, with 13 bases left in between. The CDR3 nucleotides are TGTGCCAGTACGAGGGAGTGGAGTGAAAAACTGTTTTTT. Amino acid sequence: CASTREWSEKLFF. The full variable domain, in which reference TRBV19 and TRBJ1-4 provide the parts outside the CDR3, is DGGITQSPKYLFRKEGQNVTLSCEQNLNHDAMYWYRQDPGQGLRLIYYSQIVNDFQKGDIAEGYSVSREKKESFPLTVTSAQKNPTAFYLCASTREWSEKLFFGSGTQLSVL.